One and the same sample provided the 14 T cell receptor beta chains below, sequenced in a study of blood T cell repertoires in COVID-19. Sequencing was performed with immunoSEQ multiplex PCR; in TCRdb, only in-frame clones are kept and a portion is missing. Among fewer than 200,000 clones listed, 70% to 85% were seen once. The sequenced sample consisted of PBMCs or T cells enriched from blood (not recorded which). These receptors all come from a woman aged 50 to 60 who had recovered from COVID-19.

V and J are TRBV4-3 and TRBJ2-1, with D hard to call. V lost 0 bases, J lost 0 bases, and 6 bases lay in between. This CDR3 is built from 15 residues. The germline V gene has CDR1 LGHNA and CDR2 YSLEER. The CDR3 is CASSQDTRSYNEQFF. In DNA, the CDR3 is TGCGCCAGCAGCCAAGACACACGCTCCTACAATGAGCAGTTCTTC.

The chain employs TRBV5-1 and TRBJ2-3; TRBD2 aligns across 8 bases. The trim removed 0 bases at V and 2 bases at J, leaving 5 bases unmatched. CDR1 SGHRS and CDR2 YFSETQ come from the germline V gene. The CDR3 spans 16 residues. In DNA, the CDR3 is TGCGCCAGCAGCTTGGCCGCGGGAGGCAACACAGATACGCAGTATTTT. Protein product: CASSLAAGGNTDTQYF.

This chain links TRBV28 with TRBJ2-7, with 11 bases aligning to TRBD2. The CDR3 is 13 amino acids. Looked up from germline, CDR1 is MDHEN and CDR2 is SYDVKM. V was pared by 8 bases and J by 3 bases, with 3 bases of the junction left unmatched. The CDR3: CASGTSGSYEQYF. As DNA, the CDR3 is TGTGCCAGCGGGACTAGCGGAAGCTACGAGCAGTACTTC.

The V call is TRBV2, the J call TRBJ2-1; 11 positions match TRBD2. Germline-derived CDR1 and CDR2 are SNHLY and FYNNEI. Trimming removed 5 bases from V and 9 bases from J; junction bases left unmatched: 9. The CDR3 is made up of 15 amino acids. The CDR3 DNA sequence: TGTGCCAGCAGTCGTGGTAGCGGGAGGGCCGCTGAGCAGTTCTTC. Protein product: CASSRGSGRAAEQFF.

Only a few counts were recorded for this clone. This chain links TRBV12-3 or TRBV12-4 with TRBJ1-4, with TRBD1 matching 7 bases. V was pared by 6 bases and J by 7 bases, with 5 bases of the junction left unmatched. The CDR3 length is 13 residues. The CDR3 nucleotides read TGTGCCAGCAGGACCGGGACAGCTGAAAAACTGTTTTTT. Protein product: CASRTGTAEKLFF.

V usage is TRBV5-6 and J usage is TRBJ2-5; TRBD1 agrees at 7 bases. The junction had 12 bases not matched to a gene; V was cut back by 3 bases and J by 7 bases. The germline V gene encodes CDR1 SGHDT and CDR2 YYEEEE. The CDR3 extends over 15 amino acids. The CDR3: CASSSWDRPLGTQYF. CDR3 DNA: TGTGCCAGCAGCTCTTGGGACAGACCCTTGGGGACCCAGTACTTC.

The CDR3 here is CASSPPSGGLAKNIQYF. CDR3 in DNA: TGTGCCAGCTCACCTCCTAGCGGAGGACTAGCCAAAAACATTCAGTACTTC. This chain connects TRBV18 to TRBJ2-4; TRBD2 aligns across 7 bases. From germline, CDR1 is KGHSH and CDR2 LQKENI. The CDR3 has 17 amino acids. With 3 bases clipped from V and 0 bases from J, the junction kept 8 bases outside the gene matches.

The V gene is TRBV2, the J gene TRBJ1-6; tentative D call: TRBD1 (6 bases). In germline, CDR1 is SNHLY, CDR2 FYNNEI. Trimming took 9 bases from V and 5 from J, leaving 14 bases between them. The CDR3 has 14 residues. CDR3 sequence: CASSADSHNSPLHF. Written as DNA, the CDR3 is TGTGCCAGTTCCGCGGACAGTCATAATTCACCCCTCCACTTT.

A word on this clone: Given a far larger clone just one base away, this is likely a sequencing read error. V and J are TRBV2 and TRBJ1-2; D gene unclear. V was pared by 2 bases and J by 4 bases, with 5 bases between. The germline V gene has CDR1 SNHLY and CDR2 FYNNEI. The CDR3 runs to 12 residues. This CDR3 reads CASSERGYGYTF. CDR3 coding DNA: TGTGCCAGCAGTGAACGCGGCTATGGCTACACCTTC.

The chain is built from TRBV27 and TRBJ2-2; 8 positions agree with TRBD2. Trimming removed 2 bases from V and 7 bases from J; junction bases left unmatched: 6. Germline CDR1 and CDR2: MNHEY and SMNVEV (reference sequence). The CDR3 runs to 15 residues. The CDR3 region has the DNA TGTGCCAGCAGTTTAGGAGGACTAGCTAACGGGGAGCTGTTTTTT. Translation: CASSLGGLANGELFF.

The V and J genes are TRBV3-1 (or the pseudogene TRBV3-2) and TRBJ2-2; D is unclear. Germline assignment: CDR1 LGHDT and CDR2 YNNKEL (reference sequence). This CDR3 contains 14 residues. Trimming removed 6 bases at V and 0 bases at J, with 8 bases between. CDR3 protein: CASSAPANTGELFF. DNA of the CDR3: TGTGCCAGCAGTGCTCCAGCGAACACCGGGGAGCTGTTTTTT.

V usage is TRBV28 and J usage is TRBJ1-2, with 9 bases fitting TRBD1. Germline V gene sequence: CDR1 MDHEN, CDR2 SYDVKM. This CDR3 region has 12 residues. V lost 8 bases, J lost 4 bases, and 2 bases stayed unmatched. The DNA for the CDR3 is TGTGCCAGCGGACAGGGGCCCTATGGCTACACCTTC. It translates to CASGQGPYGYTF.

V is TRBV25-1 and J is TRBJ1-2; tentative D call: TRBD1 (6 bases). The CDR3 length is 15 residues. In germline, CDR1 is MGHDK, CDR2 SYGVNS. V lost 4 bases and J lost 3, with 15 bases in between. CDR3 sequence reads: CASSGPTGAYYGYTF. The CDR3 nucleotides are TGTGCCAGCAGTGGACCGACAGGTGCCTACTATGGCTACACCTTC.

V usage is TRBV5-1 and J usage is TRBJ2-2; 10 positions match TRBD1. J lost 6 bases, V lost 4 bases, and 6 bases had no gene match. The CDR3 covers 15 residues. Germline V lookup: CDR1 SGHRS, CDR2 YFSETQ. The CDR3 loop reads CASSPGTGVAGELFF. The CDR3 DNA sequence: TGCGCCAGCAGCCCAGGGACAGGGGTAGCCGGGGAGCTGTTTTTT.